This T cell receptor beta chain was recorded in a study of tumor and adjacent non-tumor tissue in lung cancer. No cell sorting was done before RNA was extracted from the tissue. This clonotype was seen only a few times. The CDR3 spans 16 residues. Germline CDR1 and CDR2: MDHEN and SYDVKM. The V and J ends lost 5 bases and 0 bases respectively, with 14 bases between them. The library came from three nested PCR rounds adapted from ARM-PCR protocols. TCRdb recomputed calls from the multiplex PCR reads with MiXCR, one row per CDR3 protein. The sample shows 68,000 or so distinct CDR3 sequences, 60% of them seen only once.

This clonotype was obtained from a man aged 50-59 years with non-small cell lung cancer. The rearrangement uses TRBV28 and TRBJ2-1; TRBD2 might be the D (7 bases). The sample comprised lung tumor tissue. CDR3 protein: CASSPEGGASYNEQFF. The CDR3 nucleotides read TGTGCCAGCAGTCCGGAGGGGGGGGCCTCCTACAATGAGCAGTTCTTC.